This T cell receptor beta chain was recovered during a study of cytomegalovirus exposure and HLA in healthy donors. Study-level results: Reports indicate that TCR beta sequences accurately predicted the HLA-A and HLA-B alleles of most subjects. 150 or so TCR beta chains were listed as cytomegalovirus-associated.

Concerning this clone: Its antigen is as yet unknown.

Sampled while nominally healthy, donors likely had unrecorded immune exposures. The CDR3 is 16 residues long. The V gene end was trimmed by 1 base and the J gene end by 2 bases; junction bases not matched to a gene: 4. The germline V gene has CDR1 SNHLY and CDR2 FYNNEI. 60 Vbeta and 13 Jbeta primers were used in PCR. Method: immunoSEQ multiplex PCR; TCRdb's copy keeps in-frame clones and lacks some. The sample has 150,000 to 160,000 clones; over 60% are singletons. The receptor's source is a woman aged 40 to 55 in good health and CMV-seronegative. This chain uses TRBV2 with TRBJ2-3; TRBD1 matches at 9 bases. The source material was PBMCs. Here the CDR3 reads CASSEGGTGFTDTQYF. CDR3 coding DNA: TGTGCCAGCAGTGAAGGGGGGACAGGGTTCACAGATACGCAGTATTTT. Filled out from reference TRBV2 and TRBJ2-3, the complete variable domain reads EPEVTQTPSHQVTQMGQEVILRCVPISNHLYFYWYRQILGQKVEFLVSFYNNEISEKSEIFDDQFSVERPDGSNFTLKIRSTKLEDSAMYFCASSEGGTGFTDTQYFGPGTRLTVL.